Following are 4 T cell receptor beta chains from one sample sequenced in a study of T cells in localized non-small cell lung cancer. Sequencing used immunoSEQ multiplex PCR; TCRdb keeps in-frame clones, though not all of them. This table holds 2,500 to 3,500 clones, about 40% found once. Sample: lung tumor tissue, taken before any cancer treatment. The source is a male donor aged 60 or older with stage I squamous cell lung carcinoma.

This clone counts as medium-sized. This chain uses TRBV6-8 with TRBJ1-3; D gene ambiguous. In germline, CDR1 is MNHGY, CDR2 SAAAGT. Trimming removed 6 bases at V and 0 bases at J, with 9 bases between. The CDR3 contains 14 residues. CDR3 nucleotide sequence: TGTGCCAGCAGCCTCTTGGCCTCTGGAAACACCATATATTTT. Its translation is CASSLLASGNTIYF.

The V and J genes are TRBV11-3 and TRBJ2-1; 7 bases align to TRBD1. Germline loops: CDR1 SGHNT, CDR2 YENEEA. The trim removed 5 bases at V and 2 bases at J, leaving 6 bases unmatched. This CDR3 has 15 amino acids. The CDR3 protein is CASSLDRYPYNEQFF. The CDR3 nucleotides read TGTGCCAGCAGCCTGGACAGGTATCCCTACAATGAGCAGTTCTTC.

The chain couples TRBV15 to TRBJ2-3; the D gene is possibly TRBD2 (5 bases). The CDR3 has 17 residues. Germline V gene data show CDR1 as LNHNV and CDR2 as YYDKDF (reference sequence). The germline V and J ends were trimmed by 0 bases and 5 bases, with 18 bases remaining between them. DNA of the CDR3: TGTGCCACCAGCAGAGACCGGACGCGCCACGAGGGAGATACGCAGTATTTT. Protein product: CATSRDRTRHEGDTQYF.

There are a few counts of this clone. The V call is TRBV11-3, the J call TRBJ2-7, with D tentatively TRBD2 (6 bases). Between the trimmed V and J ends, which lost 5 bases and 0 bases, there was a span of 11 bases. The germline gives CDR1 SGHNT, CDR2 YENEEA. The CDR3 extends over 14 amino acids. CDR3 in DNA: TGTGCCAGCAGCCCGAGGACTAACTCCTACGAGCAGTACTTC. Translating gives CASSPRTNSYEQYF.